A selection of T cell receptor beta chains follows, all from one sample in a study of blood T cell repertoires in COVID-19. Generated by immunoSEQ multiplex PCR, the TCRdb table keeps only in-frame clones and is missing some. The sample lists roughly 280,000 clones; approximately 90% were seen once. The sample consisted of PBMCs or T cells enriched from blood (not recorded which). The receptors were sampled from a woman in her 30s with acute COVID-19. CDR3s include the opening cysteine and the closing phenylalanine or tryptophan. Each record gives: J gene, D gene, V gene, clone size, CDR3 protein, CDR3 DNA. A D gene is named only where the DNA matches it firmly. Clone size is not always given. Where it is, it says once, few, many or a class for expanded clones.

J gene: TRBJ1-2; D gene: -; V gene: TRBV28; clone size: -; CDR3 protein: CASYRGIQNGYTF; CDR3 DNA: TGTGCCAGTTATCGAGGGATTCAGAATGGCTACACCTTC
J gene: TRBJ1-2; D gene: TRBD1; V gene: TRBV6-5; clone size: -; CDR3 protein: CASSKTNRGAYGYTF; CDR3 DNA: TGTGCCAGCAGTAAAACAAACAGGGGAGCCTATGGCTACACCTTC
J gene: TRBJ2-5; D gene: -; V gene: TRBV29-1; clone size: -; CDR3 protein: CSVKPLIGSPGETQYF; CDR3 DNA: TGCAGCGTTAAACCGCTGATCGGGAGCCCAGGAGAGACCCAGTACTTC
J gene: TRBJ2-7; D gene: TRBD2; V gene: TRBV7-6; clone size: few; CDR3 protein: CASSLAGGAGAPYEQYF; CDR3 DNA: TGTGCCAGCAGCTTAGCGGGGGGAGCGGGGGCCCCCTACGAGCAGTACTTC
J gene: TRBJ1-3; D gene: -; V gene: TRBV10-3; clone size: -; CDR3 protein: CAISQGTGNTIYF; CDR3 DNA: TGTGCCATCAGCCAGGGGACTGGAAACACCATATATTTT
J gene: TRBJ2-3; D gene: TRBD2; V gene: TRBV7-2; clone size: -; CDR3 protein: CASSPGTSGIPDTQYF; CDR3 DNA: TGTGCCAGCAGCCCCGGGACTAGCGGGATTCCAGATACGCAGTATTTT
J gene: TRBJ1-4; D gene: TRBD1; V gene: TRBV19; clone size: -; CDR3 protein: CASGDRARANEKLFF; CDR3 DNA: TGTGCCAGTGGGGACAGGGCCAGGGCTAATGAAAAACTGTTTTTT
J gene: TRBJ2-7; D gene: TRBD2; V gene: TRBV28; clone size: -; CDR3 protein: CGTVAGLTPYEQYF; CDR3 DNA: TGCGGGACTGTAGCGGGGCTTACCCCCTACGAGCAGTACTTC
J gene: TRBJ1-2; D gene: -; V gene: TRBV28; clone size: -; CDR3 protein: CASSLNGGAGGYTF; CDR3 DNA: TGTGCCAGCAGTTTAAATGGAGGGGCAGGCGGCTACACCTTC
J gene: TRBJ2-1; D gene: TRBD2; V gene: TRBV11-2; clone size: -; CDR3 protein: CASSLEAGDYNEQFF; CDR3 DNA: TGTGCCAGCAGCTTAGAAGCGGGGGATTACAATGAGCAGTTCTTC
J gene: TRBJ1-2; D gene: TRBD1; V gene: TRBV5-4; clone size: -; CDR3 protein: CASSGQGVPAEYGYTF; CDR3 DNA: TGTGCCAGCTCCGGACAGGGTGTCCCTGCGGAGTATGGCTACACCTTC
J gene: TRBJ2-7; D gene: -; V gene: TRBV2; clone size: -; CDR3 protein: CASSERGEQYF; CDR3 DNA: TGTGCCAGCAGTGAAAGGGGCGAGCAGTACTTC
J gene: TRBJ2-7; D gene: -; V gene: TRBV12-3/TRBV12-4; clone size: few; CDR3 protein: CASSLPNSYEQYF; CDR3 DNA: TGTGCCAGCAGTTTGCCCAACAGCTACGAGCAGTACTTC
J gene: TRBJ1-1; D gene: -; V gene: TRBV14; clone size: -; CDR3 protein: CASSQDHLLILETEAFF; CDR3 DNA: TGTGCCAGCAGCCAAGACCACCTACTTATACTGGAGACTGAAGCTTTCTTT
J gene: TRBJ2-7; D gene: -; V gene: TRBV4-1; clone size: once; CDR3 protein: CASSQEAGTEQYF; CDR3 DNA: TGCGCCAGCAGCCAAGAGGCGGGCACCGAGCAGTACTTC
J gene: TRBJ2-1; D gene: -; V gene: TRBV4-3; clone size: -; CDR3 protein: CASSQDVAEVYNEQFF; CDR3 DNA: TGCGCCAGCAGCCAAGATGTTGCGGAGGTCTACAATGAGCAGTTCTTC
J gene: TRBJ1-2; D gene: -; V gene: TRBV18; clone size: -; CDR3 protein: CASSPPKSGVYSYGYTF; CDR3 DNA: TGTGCCAGCTCACCACCTAAGTCAGGGGTTTATAGCTATGGCTACACCTTC